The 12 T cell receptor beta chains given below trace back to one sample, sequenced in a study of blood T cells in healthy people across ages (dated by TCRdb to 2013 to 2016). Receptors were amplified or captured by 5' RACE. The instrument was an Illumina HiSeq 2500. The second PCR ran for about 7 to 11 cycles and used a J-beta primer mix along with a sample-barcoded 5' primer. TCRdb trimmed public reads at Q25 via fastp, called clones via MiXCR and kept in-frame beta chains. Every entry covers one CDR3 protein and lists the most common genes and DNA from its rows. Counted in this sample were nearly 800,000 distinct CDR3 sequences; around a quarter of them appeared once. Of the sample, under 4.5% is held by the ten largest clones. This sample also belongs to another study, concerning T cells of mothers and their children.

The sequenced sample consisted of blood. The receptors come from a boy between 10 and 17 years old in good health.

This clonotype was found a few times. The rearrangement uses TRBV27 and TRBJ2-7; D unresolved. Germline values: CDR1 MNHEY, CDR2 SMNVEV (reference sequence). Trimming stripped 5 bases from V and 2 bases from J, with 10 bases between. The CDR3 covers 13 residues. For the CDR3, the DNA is TGTGCCAGCAGTCCCTTGGTTACCTACGAGCAGTACTTC. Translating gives CASSPLVTYEQYF.

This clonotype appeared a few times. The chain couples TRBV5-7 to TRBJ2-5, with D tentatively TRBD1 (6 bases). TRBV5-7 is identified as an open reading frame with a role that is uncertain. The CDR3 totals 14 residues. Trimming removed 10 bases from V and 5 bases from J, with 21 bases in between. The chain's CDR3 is CAGTLRVPGETQYF. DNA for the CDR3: TGTGCCGGGACACTCAGGGTTCCGGGGGAGACCCAGTACTTC.

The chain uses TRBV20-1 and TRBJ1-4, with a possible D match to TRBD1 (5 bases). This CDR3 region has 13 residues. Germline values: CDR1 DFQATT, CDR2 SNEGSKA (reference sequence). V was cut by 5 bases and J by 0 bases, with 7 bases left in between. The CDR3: CSASTATNEKLFF. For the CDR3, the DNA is TGCAGTGCTTCGACAGCAACTAATGAAAAACTGTTTTTT.

The CDR3 DNA reads TGTGCCAGCAGCTTTCGACCCTCGGCAGGGAAGGAGGACGAGCAGTACTTC. Its protein is CASSFRPSAGKEDEQYF. V is TRBV12-3 or TRBV12-4 and J is TRBJ2-7; the D call may be TRBD1 or TRBD2 (5 bases each). CDR3 length equals 17 residues. The ends were cut back, 6 bases at V and 5 bases at J, with 26 bases in the middle.

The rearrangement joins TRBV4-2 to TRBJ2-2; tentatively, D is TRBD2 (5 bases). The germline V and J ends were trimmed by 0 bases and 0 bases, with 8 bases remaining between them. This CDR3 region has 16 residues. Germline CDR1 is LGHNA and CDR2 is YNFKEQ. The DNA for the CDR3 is TGTGCCAGCAGCCAAGATAACGGGGCGAACACCGGGGAGCTGTTTTTT. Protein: CASSQDNGANTGELFF.

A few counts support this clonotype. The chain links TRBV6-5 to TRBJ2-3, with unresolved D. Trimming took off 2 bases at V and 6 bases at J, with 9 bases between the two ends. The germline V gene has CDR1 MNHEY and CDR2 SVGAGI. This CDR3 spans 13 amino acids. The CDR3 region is CASSYTPRDTQYF. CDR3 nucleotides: TGTGCCAGCAGTTACACCCCCCGGGATACGCAGTATTTT.

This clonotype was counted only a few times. CDR3 residues: CASSPWTSATYNEQFF. The CDR3 bases are TGTGCCAGCAGTCCCTGGACTAGCGCAACCTACAATGAGCAGTTCTTC. The chain is built from TRBV28 and TRBJ2-1, with 9 bases aligning to TRBD2. Trimming cost V 5 bases and J 2 bases; bases outside gene matches: 7. Per the germline V gene, CDR1 is MDHEN and CDR2 is SYDVKM. This CDR3 spans 16 amino acids.

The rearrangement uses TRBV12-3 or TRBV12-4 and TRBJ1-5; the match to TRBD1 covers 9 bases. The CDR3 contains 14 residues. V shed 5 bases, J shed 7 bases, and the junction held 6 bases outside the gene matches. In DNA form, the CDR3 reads TGTGCCAGCAGTCCTGGGGACAGGGCGCAGCCCCAGCATTTT. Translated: CASSPGDRAQPQHF.

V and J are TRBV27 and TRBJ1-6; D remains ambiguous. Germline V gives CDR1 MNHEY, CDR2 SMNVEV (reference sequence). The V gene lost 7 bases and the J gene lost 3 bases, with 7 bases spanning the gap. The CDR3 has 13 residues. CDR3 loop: CASKPDYNSPLHF. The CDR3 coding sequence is TGTGCCAGCAAGCCGGACTATAATTCACCCCTCCACTTT.

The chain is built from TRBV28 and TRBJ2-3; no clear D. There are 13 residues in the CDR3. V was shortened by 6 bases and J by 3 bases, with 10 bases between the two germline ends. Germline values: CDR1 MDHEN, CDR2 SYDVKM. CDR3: CASRGYFTDTQYF. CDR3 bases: TGTGCCAGCAGGGGGTACTTTACAGATACGCAGTATTTT. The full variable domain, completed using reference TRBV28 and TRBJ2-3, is DVKVTQSSRYLVKRTGEKVFLECVQDMDHENMFWYRQDPGLGLRLIYFSYDVKMKEKGDIPEGYSVSREKKERFSLILESASTNQTSMYLCASRGYFTDTQYFGPGTRLTVL.

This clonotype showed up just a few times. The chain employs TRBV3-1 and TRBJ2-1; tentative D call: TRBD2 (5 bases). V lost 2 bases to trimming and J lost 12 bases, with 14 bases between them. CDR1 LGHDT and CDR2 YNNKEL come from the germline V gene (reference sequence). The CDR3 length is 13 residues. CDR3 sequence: CASSQTRPVAQFF. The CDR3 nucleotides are TGTGCCAGCAGCCAAACTAGGCCCGTAGCGCAGTTCTTC.

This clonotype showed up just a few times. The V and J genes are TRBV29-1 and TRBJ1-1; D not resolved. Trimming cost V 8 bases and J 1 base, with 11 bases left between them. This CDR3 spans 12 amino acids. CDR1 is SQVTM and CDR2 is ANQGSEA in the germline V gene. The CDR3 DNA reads TGCAGCATTTGGAGTTGGAACACTGAAGCTTTCTTT. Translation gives CSIWSWNTEAFF.